This TCR beta chain derives from a study of identical twins. The study, taken as a whole, reports: Modeled out-of-frame TCR alpha sharing in monozygotic twins fell below observed levels. In cord blood, abundant beta clonotypes had fewer insertions; memory showed no trend.

A template switching step contributed a universal primer site, while unique molecular identifiers were present in the cDNA. TCRdb redid the calling of the 5' RACE reads with MiXCR, one entry per CDR3 protein. In the table there are about 430,000 distinct CDR3 sequences, about 18% of which are singletons. This clonotype has more than one count but fewer than ten. Antigen specificity is unknown. V lost 1 base and J lost 6, with 13 bases in between. Per the germline V gene, CDR1 is SGHAT and CDR2 is FQNNGV. The CDR3 is 15 residues long. Among all donors, each was a healthy Caucasian. This clonotype was sampled from a man aged 45-60 years in good health. The sample comprised naive T cells sorted from blood. The gene calls are TRBV11-2 and TRBJ2-1; the D gene is possibly TRBD1 (5 bases). The CDR3 nucleotides are TGTGCCAGCAGCTTAGTGTGGCAGGGAAGCAATGAGCAGTTCTTC. Its protein is CASSLVWQGSNEQFF.